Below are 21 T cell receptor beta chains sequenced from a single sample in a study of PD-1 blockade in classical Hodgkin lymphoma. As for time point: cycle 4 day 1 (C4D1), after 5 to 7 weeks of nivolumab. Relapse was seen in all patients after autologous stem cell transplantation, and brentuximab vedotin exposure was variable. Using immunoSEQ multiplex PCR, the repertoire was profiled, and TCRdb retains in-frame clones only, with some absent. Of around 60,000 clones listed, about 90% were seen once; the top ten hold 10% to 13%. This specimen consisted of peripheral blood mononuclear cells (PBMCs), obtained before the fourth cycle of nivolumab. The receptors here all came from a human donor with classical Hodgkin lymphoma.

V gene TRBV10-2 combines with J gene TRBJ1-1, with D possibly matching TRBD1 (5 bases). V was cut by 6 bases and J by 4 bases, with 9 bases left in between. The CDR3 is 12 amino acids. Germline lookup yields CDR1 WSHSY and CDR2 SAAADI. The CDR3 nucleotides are TGCGCCAGCAGGAACAGGCGCACTGAAGCTTTCTTT. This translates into CASRNRRTEAFF.

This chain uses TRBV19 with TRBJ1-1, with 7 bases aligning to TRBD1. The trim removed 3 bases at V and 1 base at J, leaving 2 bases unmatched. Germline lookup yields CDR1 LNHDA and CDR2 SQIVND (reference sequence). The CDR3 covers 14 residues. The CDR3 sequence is CASSMWTGNTEAFF. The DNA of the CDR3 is TGTGCCAGTAGTATGTGGACAGGGAACACTGAAGCTTTCTTT.

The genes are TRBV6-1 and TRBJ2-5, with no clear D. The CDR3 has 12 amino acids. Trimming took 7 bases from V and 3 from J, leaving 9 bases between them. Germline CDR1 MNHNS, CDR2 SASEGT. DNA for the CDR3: TGTGCCAGCAAGGGCTCAAAAGAGACCCAGTACTTC. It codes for CASKGSKETQYF.

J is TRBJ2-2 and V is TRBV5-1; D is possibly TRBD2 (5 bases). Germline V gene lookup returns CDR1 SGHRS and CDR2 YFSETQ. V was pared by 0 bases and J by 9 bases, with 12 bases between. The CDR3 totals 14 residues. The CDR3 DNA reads TGCGCCAGCAGCTTGGATAAGGGAGCTCGGGAGCTGTTTTTT. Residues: CASSLDKGARELFF.

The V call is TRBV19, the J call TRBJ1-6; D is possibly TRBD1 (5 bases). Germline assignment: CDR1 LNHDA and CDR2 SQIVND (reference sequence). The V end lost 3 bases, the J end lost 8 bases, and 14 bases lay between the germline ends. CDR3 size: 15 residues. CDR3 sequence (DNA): TGTGCCAGTAGTATGGAGGGACTGGGGCATTCACCCCTCCACTTT. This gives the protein CASSMEGLGHSPLHF.

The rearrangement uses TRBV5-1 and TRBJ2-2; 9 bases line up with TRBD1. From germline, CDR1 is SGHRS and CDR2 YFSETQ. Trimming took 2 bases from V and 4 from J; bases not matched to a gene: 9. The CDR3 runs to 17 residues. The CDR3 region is CASSFLPGQGSTGELFF. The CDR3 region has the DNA TGCGCCAGCAGCTTTCTCCCGGGACAGGGAAGCACCGGGGAGCTGTTTTTT.

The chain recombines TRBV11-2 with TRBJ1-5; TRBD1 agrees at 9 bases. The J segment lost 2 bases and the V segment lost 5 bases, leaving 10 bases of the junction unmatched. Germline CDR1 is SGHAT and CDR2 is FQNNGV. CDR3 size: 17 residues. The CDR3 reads CASSPRTGDRGNQPQHF. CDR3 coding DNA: TGTGCCAGCAGCCCGAGGACAGGGGATAGAGGCAATCAGCCCCAGCATTTT.

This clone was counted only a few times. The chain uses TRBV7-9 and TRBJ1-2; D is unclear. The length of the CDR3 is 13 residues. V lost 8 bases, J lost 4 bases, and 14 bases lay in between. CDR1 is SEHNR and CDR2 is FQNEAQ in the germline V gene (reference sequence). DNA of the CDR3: TGTGCCAGCCCTGCTGATTCCCCCTATGGCTACACCTTC. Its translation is CASPADSPYGYTF.

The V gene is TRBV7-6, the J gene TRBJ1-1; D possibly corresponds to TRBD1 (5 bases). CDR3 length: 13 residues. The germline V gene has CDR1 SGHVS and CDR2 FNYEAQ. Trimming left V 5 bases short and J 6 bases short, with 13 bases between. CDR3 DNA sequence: TGTGCCAGCAGCGCTCTCAAGGGGCCTGAAGCTTTCTTT. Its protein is CASSALKGPEAFF.

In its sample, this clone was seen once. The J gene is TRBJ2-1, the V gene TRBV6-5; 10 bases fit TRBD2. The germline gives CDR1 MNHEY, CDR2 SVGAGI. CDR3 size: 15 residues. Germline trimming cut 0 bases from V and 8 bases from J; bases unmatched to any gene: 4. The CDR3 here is CASSYSSGGAHEQFF. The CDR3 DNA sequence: TGTGCCAGCAGTTACTCCAGCGGGGGGGCTCATGAGCAGTTCTTC.

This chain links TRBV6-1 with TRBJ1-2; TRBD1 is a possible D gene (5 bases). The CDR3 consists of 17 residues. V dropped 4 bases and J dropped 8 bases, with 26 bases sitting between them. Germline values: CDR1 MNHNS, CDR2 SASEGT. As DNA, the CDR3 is TGTGCCAGCAGTGTGTTTTCCTCGGGCAGGGCTGCGCTCGGCTACACCTTC. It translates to CASSVFSSGRAALGYTF.

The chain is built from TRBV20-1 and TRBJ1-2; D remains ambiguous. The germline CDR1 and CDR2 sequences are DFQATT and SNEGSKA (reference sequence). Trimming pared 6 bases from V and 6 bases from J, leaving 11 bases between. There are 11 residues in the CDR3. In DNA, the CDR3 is TGCAGTGCGCAGGAGGCGCATGGCTACACCTTC. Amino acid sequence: CSAQEAHGYTF.

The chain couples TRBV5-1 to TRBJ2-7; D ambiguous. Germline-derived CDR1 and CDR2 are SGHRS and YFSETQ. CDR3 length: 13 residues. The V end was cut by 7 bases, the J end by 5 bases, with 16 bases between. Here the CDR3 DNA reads TGCGCCAGCTCCCCCAGTAGCCTCAACGAGCAGTACTTC. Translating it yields CASSPSSLNEQYF. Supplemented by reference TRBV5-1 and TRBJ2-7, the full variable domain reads KAGVTQTPRYLIKTRGQQVTLSCSPISGHRSVSWYQQTPGQGLQFLFEYFSETQRNKGNFPGRFSGRQFSNSRSEMNVSTLELGDSALYLCASSPSSLNEQYFGPGTRLTVT.

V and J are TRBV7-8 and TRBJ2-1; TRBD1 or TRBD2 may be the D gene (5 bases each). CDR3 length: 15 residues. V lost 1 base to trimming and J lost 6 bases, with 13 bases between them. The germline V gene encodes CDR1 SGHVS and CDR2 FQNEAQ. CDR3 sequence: CASSLEGTWSNEQFF. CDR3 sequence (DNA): TGTGCCAGCAGCTTAGAGGGGACCTGGAGCAATGAGCAGTTCTTC. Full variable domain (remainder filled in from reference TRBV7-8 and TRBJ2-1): GAGVSQSPRYKVAKRGQDVALRCDPISGHVSLFWYQQALGQGPEFLTYFQNEAQLDKSGLPSDRFFAERPEGSVSTLKIQRTQQEDSAVYLCASSLEGTWSNEQFFGPGTRLTVL.

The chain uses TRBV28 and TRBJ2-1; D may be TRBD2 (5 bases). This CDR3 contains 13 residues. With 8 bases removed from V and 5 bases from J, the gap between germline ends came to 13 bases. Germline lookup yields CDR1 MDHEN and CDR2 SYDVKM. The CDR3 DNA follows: TGTGCCAGCTTAAAACCGGGGAACAATGAGCAGTTCTTC. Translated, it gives CASLKPGNNEQFF.

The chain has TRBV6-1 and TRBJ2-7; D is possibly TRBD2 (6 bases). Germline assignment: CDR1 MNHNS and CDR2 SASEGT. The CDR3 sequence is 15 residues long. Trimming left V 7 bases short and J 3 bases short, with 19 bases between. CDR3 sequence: CASTGLILFFYEQYF. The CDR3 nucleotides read TGTGCCAGCACGGGACTGATACTTTTTTTCTACGAGCAGTACTTC.

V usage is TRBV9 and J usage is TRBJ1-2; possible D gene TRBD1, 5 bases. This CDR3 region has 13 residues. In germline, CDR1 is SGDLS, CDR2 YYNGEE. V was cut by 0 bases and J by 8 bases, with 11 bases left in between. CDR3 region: CASSVEGAQGYTF. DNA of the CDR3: TGTGCCAGCAGCGTAGAAGGGGCGCAGGGCTACACCTTC.

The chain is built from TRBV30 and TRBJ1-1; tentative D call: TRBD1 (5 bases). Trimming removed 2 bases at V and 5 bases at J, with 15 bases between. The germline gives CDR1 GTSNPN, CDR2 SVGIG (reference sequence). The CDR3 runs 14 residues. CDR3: CAWSPSGTWTEAFF. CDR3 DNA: TGTGCCTGGAGTCCCTCCGGGACGTGGACTGAAGCTTTCTTT.

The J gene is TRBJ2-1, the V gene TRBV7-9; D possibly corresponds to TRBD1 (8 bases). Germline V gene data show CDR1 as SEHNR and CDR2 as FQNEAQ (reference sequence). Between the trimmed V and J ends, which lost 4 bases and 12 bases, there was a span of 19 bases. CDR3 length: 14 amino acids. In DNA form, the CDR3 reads TGTGCCAGCAGCTCCTCTGACAGGGGAGGGGTGCAGTTCTTC. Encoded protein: CASSSSDRGGVQFF.

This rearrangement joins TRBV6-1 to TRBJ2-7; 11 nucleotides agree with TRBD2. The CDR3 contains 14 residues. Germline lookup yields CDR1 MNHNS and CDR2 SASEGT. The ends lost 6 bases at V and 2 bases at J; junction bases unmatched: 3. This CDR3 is CASRPTSGTYEQYF. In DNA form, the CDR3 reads TGTGCCAGCAGACCGACTAGCGGGACCTACGAGCAGTACTTC.

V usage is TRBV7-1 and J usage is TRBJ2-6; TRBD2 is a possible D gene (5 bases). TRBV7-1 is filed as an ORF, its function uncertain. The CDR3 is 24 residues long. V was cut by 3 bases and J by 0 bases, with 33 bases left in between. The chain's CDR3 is CASSSTLFSLWVLWTSSGANVLTF. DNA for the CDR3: TGTGCCAGCAGCTCCACCCTCTTTAGTCTCTGGGTATTATGGACTTCCTCTGGGGCCAACGTCCTGACTTTC.